These 22 T cell receptor beta chains share one sample of origin, sequenced in a study of CD8 T cells in Susac syndrome. Random-hexamer reverse transcription was applied to roughly 0.45 to 1 ug RNA. TCRdb redid the calling of the immunoSEQ multiplex PCR reads with MiXCR, one entry per CDR3 protein. The repertoire includes under 95,000 distinct CDR3 sequences, roughly 94% of them detected once, and about 0.29% sits in the top ten. Sample: CD4+ T cells from PBMCs. Receptors originate from a human donor with Susac syndrome.

The chain couples TRBV18 to TRBJ2-1; 7 bases align to TRBD1. V lost 6 bases, J lost 12 bases, and 5 bases stayed unmatched. CDR3 size: 11 residues. Germline CDR1 and CDR2: KGHSH and LQKENI. CDR3 in amino acids: CASSNRGRQFF. The CDR3 DNA reads TGTGCCAGCTCGAACAGGGGCAGGCAGTTCTTC.

The rearrangement links TRBV12-3 or TRBV12-4 to TRBJ1-1, with D perhaps matching TRBD1 (6 bases). The CDR3 contains 14 residues. V was pared by 5 bases and J by 6 bases, with 16 bases between. CDR3 in amino acids: CASSLISGHAEAFF. The CDR3 coding sequence is TGTGCCAGCAGTCTAATCTCGGGACATGCTGAAGCTTTCTTT.

This chain links TRBV2 with TRBJ2-5; D is undetermined. Trimming shortened V by 5 bases and J by 0 bases, and 7 bases separated the two germline ends. The CDR3 has 13 residues. Germline CDR1 reads SNHLY; CDR2 reads FYNNEI. The CDR3 DNA is TGTGCCAGCAGTACCCGGAACCAAGAGACCCAGTACTTC. It is translated as CASSTRNQETQYF.

The CDR3 DNA reads as TGTGCCAGCGGAGAACAAGCCTACGAGCAGTACTTC. Translating gives CASGEQAYEQYF. This sequence joins TRBV27 and TRBJ2-7; the D is unclear. The V gene lost 8 bases and the J gene lost 2 bases, with 10 bases spanning the gap. The CDR3 spans 12 residues. Germline V CDR1 and CDR2: MNHEY, SMNVEV (reference sequence).

The gene calls are TRBV29-1 and TRBJ2-2, with TRBD1 matching 7 bases. J lost 0 bases, V lost 8 bases, and 3 bases had no gene match. The V gene's germline CDR1 is SQVTM and CDR2 ANQGSEA. This CDR3 has 13 residues. Here the CDR3 reads CSTGQTNTGELFF. The CDR3 DNA reads TGCAGCACGGGACAGACGAACACCGGGGAGCTGTTTTTT.

This sequence joins TRBV6-6 and TRBJ2-7; weak D call: TRBD2 (5 bases). The CDR3 consists of 15 residues. Germline V CDR1 and CDR2: MNHNY, SVGAGI (reference sequence). Trimming took off 7 bases at V and 3 bases at J, with 19 bases between the two ends. The CDR3 bases are TGTGCCAGCACTGACGCGGGCAGGAGTTACTACGAGCAGTACTTC. Translated, it gives CASTDAGRSYYEQYF.

The genes are TRBV2 and TRBJ2-1; 9 bases are a match to TRBD2. The germline gives CDR1 SNHLY, CDR2 FYNNEI. CDR3 length: 14 amino acids. V lost 2 bases and J lost 6; bases outside the gene matches: 2. CDR3 nucleotides: TGTGCCAGCAGTGAACTAGCGGGGCTCAATGAGCAGTTCTTC. Translating gives CASSELAGLNEQFF.

The rearrangement uses TRBV18 and TRBJ1-1, with 7 bases lining up with TRBD1. Germline CDR1 KGHSH, CDR2 LQKENI. Germline trimming cut 3 bases from V and 4 bases from J; bases unmatched to any gene: 11. The CDR3 has 16 amino acids. This CDR3 is CASSPSYRQGVTEAFF. CDR3 coding DNA: TGTGCCAGCTCACCTTCGTATCGTCAGGGGGTCACTGAAGCTTTCTTT. The full variable domain, its missing parts supplied by reference TRBV18 and TRBJ1-1, is NAGVMQNPRHLVRRRGQEARLRCSPMKGHSHVYWYRQLPEEGLKFMVYLQKENIIDESGMPKERFSAEFPKEGPSILRIQQVVRGDSAAYFCASSPSYRQGVTEAFFGQGTRLTVV.

J is TRBJ2-1 and V is TRBV7-9, with D perhaps TRBD2 (5 bases). This CDR3 comprises 16 residues. V lost 6 bases and J lost 0, with 15 bases in between. Germline V gene lookup returns CDR1 SEHNR and CDR2 FQNEAQ (reference sequence). The CDR3 spells CASRLGGGLSYNEQFF. As DNA, the CDR3 is TGTGCCAGCAGGCTAGGAGGCGGCCTCTCCTACAATGAGCAGTTCTTC.

The chain recombines TRBV5-6 with TRBJ2-3, with 9 bases lining up with TRBD2. This CDR3 spans 14 amino acids. Germline CDR1 reads SGHDT; CDR2 reads YYEEEE. V lost 6 bases to trimming and J lost 4 bases; unmatched junction nucleotides: 6. CDR3 coding DNA: TGTGCCAGCAACGCGGGGGGGCCCGCAGATACGCAGTATTTT. Translated, it gives CASNAGGPADTQYF. Using reference TRBV5-6 and TRBJ2-3 for the parts outside the CDR3, the full variable domain is DAGVTQSPTHLIKTRGQQVTLRCSPKSGHDTVSWYQQALGQGPQFIFQYYEEEERQRGNFPDRFSGHQFPNYSSELNVNALLLGDSALYLCASNAGGPADTQYFGPGTRLTVL.

CDR3 DNA sequence: TGCAGTGCTAGAAGACGATCGAACACCGGGGAGCTGTTTTTT. Protein: CSARRRSNTGELFF. V is TRBV20-1 and J is TRBJ2-2; D remains unclear. From germline, CDR1 is DFQATT and CDR2 SNEGSKA (reference sequence). Between the trimmed V and J ends, which lost 2 bases and 0 bases, there was a span of 7 bases. CDR3 length: 14 residues.

The V and J genes are TRBV5-1 and TRBJ2-7; D uncertain. The germline gives CDR1 SGHRS, CDR2 YFSETQ. With 0 bases removed from V and 4 bases from J, the gap between germline ends came to 11 bases. The CDR3 sequence is 14 residues long. The CDR3 here is CASSLVDGTYEQYF. For the CDR3, the DNA is TGCGCCAGCAGCTTGGTAGACGGAACTTACGAGCAGTACTTC.

This rearrangement joins TRBV28 to TRBJ2-3, with TRBD2 matching over 10 bases. Germline lookup yields CDR1 MDHEN and CDR2 SYDVKM. The ends lost 5 bases at V and 1 base at J; junction bases unmatched: 3. The CDR3 is 15 residues long. The CDR3 sequence is CASSRLAGGTDTQYF. The DNA for the CDR3 is TGTGCCAGCAGTCGACTAGCGGGTGGCACAGATACGCAGTATTTT.

V and J are TRBV6-2 or TRBV6-3 and TRBJ2-7; perhaps TRBD2 as D (5 bases). Per germline, CDR1 MNHEY and CDR2 SVGEGT. Trimming removed 9 bases from V and 3 bases from J, with 9 bases in between. There are 11 residues in the CDR3. The CDR3 DNA reads as TGTGCCAGTGGACTGAGCTACGAGCAGTACTTC. Protein sequence: CASGLSYEQYF.

The gene calls are TRBV29-1 and TRBJ1-3; no definite D call. The CDR3 extends over 16 amino acids. CDR1 and CDR2 from the germline V gene are SQVTM and ANQGSEA. Deletions cut 3 bases from V and 0 bases from J, with 15 bases between. CDR3 region: CSVDTPGLSSGNTIYF. CDR3 coding DNA: TGCAGCGTTGATACTCCCGGGCTGAGCTCTGGAAACACCATATATTTT.

The chain joins TRBV13 to TRBJ2-5; TRBD1 is a possible D gene (5 bases). Germline V CDR1 and CDR2: PRHDT, FYEKMQ (reference sequence). V lost 2 bases and J lost 5, with 12 bases in between. The CDR3 contains 14 residues. CDR3 nucleotide sequence: TGTGCCAGCAGCTTAAAACAGGTTGCCGAGACCCAGTACTTC. Its protein product is CASSLKQVAETQYF.

This rearrangement joins TRBV6-5 to TRBJ2-7, with D perhaps assigned TRBD1 or TRBD2 (5 bases each). V lost 2 bases to trimming and J lost 6 bases, with 8 bases between them. Germline V gene sequence: CDR1 MNHEY, CDR2 SVGAGI. CDR3 size: 12 residues. In DNA, the CDR3 is TGTGCCAGCAGTTACGTTGGGGGCGAGCAGTACTTC. Amino acids: CASSYVGGEQYF.

The chain uses TRBV29-1 and TRBJ1-1; D remains ambiguous. The CDR3 spans 11 residues. In germline, CDR1 is SQVTM, CDR2 ANQGSEA. V lost 5 bases and J 1 base, leaving 5 bases between the germline ends. The CDR3 DNA is TGCAGCGTTAGTGGGAACACTGAAGCTTTCTTT. It codes for CSVSGNTEAFF.

The J gene is TRBJ1-2, the V gene TRBV3-1, with a weak D call TRBD1 (5 bases). The germline CDR1 and CDR2 sequences are LGHDT and YNNKEL (reference sequence). V was cut by 5 bases and J by 2 bases, with 15 bases left in between. CDR3 length: 15 amino acids. The CDR3 loop reads CASSSGPTGNYGYTF. The DNA of the CDR3 is TGTGCCAGCAGCTCGGGACCGACGGGGAACTATGGCTACACCTTC.

V usage is TRBV6-5 and J usage is TRBJ1-1; possible D gene TRBD1, 5 bases. CDR1 is MNHEY, CDR2 SVGAGI, per germline. The ends were cut back, 10 bases at V and 5 bases at J, with 17 bases in the middle. The CDR3 consists of 13 residues. The CDR3 DNA reads TGTGCCACAGAAGACAGAGGAAGAACTGAAGCTTTCTTT. It translates to CATEDRGRTEAFF.

The genes are TRBV5-6 and TRBJ2-7; D is ambiguous. The V end was cut by 2 bases, the J end by 7 bases, with 7 bases between. The V gene's germline CDR1 is SGHDT and CDR2 YYEEEE. This CDR3 has 11 amino acids. CDR3 nucleotides: TGTGCCAGCAGCTTTGGGCGGGAGCAGTACTTC. Its protein is CASSFGREQYF.

Worth noting for this clonotype: The junction departs from the called germline gene at one end, perhaps through a read error. The V call is TRBV7-8, the J call TRBJ1-1, with 7 positions matching TRBD1. Germline V gives CDR1 SGHVS, CDR2 FQNEAQ. The CDR3 loop spans 16 amino acids. The CDR3: CASSYGSGGIEVLAIF. The CDR3 nucleotides are TGTGCCAGCAGCTATGGGTCAGGGGGAATCGAAGTATTGGCCATTTTT.